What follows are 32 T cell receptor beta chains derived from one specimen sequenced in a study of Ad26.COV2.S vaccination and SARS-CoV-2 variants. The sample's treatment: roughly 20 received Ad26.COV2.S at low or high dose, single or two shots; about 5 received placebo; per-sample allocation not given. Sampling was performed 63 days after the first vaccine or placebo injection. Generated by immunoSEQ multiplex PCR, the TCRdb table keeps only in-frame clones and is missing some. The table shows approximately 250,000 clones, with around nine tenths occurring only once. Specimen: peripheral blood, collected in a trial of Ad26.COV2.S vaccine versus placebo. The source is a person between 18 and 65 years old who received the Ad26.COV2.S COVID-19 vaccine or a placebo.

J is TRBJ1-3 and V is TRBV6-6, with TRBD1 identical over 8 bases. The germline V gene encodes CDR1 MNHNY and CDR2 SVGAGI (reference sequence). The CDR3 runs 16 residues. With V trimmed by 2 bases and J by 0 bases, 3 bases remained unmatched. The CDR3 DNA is TGTGCCAGCAGTTACGGACAGGGATACTCTGGAAACACCATATATTTT. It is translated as CASSYGQGYSGNTIYF.

The CDR3 reads CASSQPGTEQYV. In DNA, the CDR3 is TGTGCCAGCAGTCAGCCGGGGACGGAGCAGTACGTC. The rearrangement links TRBV12-3 or TRBV12-4 to TRBJ2-7; TRBD1 or TRBD2 may be the D gene (5 bases each). This CDR3 spans 12 amino acids. V was cut by 5 bases and J by 7 bases, with 12 bases left in between.

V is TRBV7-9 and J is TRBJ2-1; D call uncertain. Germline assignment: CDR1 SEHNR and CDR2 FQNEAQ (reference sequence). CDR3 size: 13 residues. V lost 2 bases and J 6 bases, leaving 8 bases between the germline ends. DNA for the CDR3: TGTGCCAGCAGCTTAAATGGGGTCAATGAGCAGTTCTTC. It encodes CASSLNGVNEQFF.

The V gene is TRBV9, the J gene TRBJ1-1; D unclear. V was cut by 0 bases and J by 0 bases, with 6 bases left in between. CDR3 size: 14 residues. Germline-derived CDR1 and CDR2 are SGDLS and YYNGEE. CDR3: CASSVGPLNTEAFF. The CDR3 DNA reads TGTGCCAGCAGCGTAGGGCCGTTGAACACTGAAGCTTTCTTT. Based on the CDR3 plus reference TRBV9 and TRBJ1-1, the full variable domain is DSGVTQTPKHLITATGQRVTLRCSPRSGDLSVYWYQQSLDQGLQFLIQYYNGEERAKGNILERFSAQQFPDLHSELNLSSLELGDSALYFCASSVGPLNTEAFFGQGTRLTVV.

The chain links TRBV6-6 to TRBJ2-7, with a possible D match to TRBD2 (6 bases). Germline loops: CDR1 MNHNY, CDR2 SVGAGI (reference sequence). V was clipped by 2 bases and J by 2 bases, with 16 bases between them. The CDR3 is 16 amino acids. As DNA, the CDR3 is TGTGCCAGCAGTTACGAAGCGGGCGTCTCCCCCTACGAGCAGTACGTC. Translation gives CASSYEAGVSPYEQYV.

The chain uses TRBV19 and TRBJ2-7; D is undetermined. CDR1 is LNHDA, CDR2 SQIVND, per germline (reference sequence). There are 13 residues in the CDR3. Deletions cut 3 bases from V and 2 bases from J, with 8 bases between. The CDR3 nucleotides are TGTGCCAGTAGTATGGGGTTACCCTACGAGCAGTACTTC. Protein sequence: CASSMGLPYEQYF.

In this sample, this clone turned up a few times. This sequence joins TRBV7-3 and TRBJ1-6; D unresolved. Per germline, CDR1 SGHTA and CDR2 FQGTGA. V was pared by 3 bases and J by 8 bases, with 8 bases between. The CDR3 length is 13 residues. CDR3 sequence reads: CASSLERYSPLHF. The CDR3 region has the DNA TGTGCCAGCAGCTTGGAAAGATATTCACCCCTCCACTTT.

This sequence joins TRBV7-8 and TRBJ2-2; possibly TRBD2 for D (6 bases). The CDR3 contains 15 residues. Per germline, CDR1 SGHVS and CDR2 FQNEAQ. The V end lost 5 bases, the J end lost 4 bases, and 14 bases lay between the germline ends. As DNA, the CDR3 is TGTGCCAGCAGCGGCCCGGGGGTGGCCACCGGGGAGCTGTTTTTT. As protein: CASSGPGVATGELFF.

The CDR3 protein is CASSPPNSGGSDNEQYF. The DNA of the CDR3 is TGTGCCAGCAGTCCCCCTAATAGCGGGGGATCTGATAACGAGCAGTACTTC. J is TRBJ2-7 and V is TRBV6-2 or TRBV6-3; 9 bases line up with TRBD2. With V trimmed by 5 bases and J by 5 bases, 16 bases remained unmatched. This CDR3 contains 17 residues. The germline gives CDR1 MNHEY, CDR2 SVGEGT.

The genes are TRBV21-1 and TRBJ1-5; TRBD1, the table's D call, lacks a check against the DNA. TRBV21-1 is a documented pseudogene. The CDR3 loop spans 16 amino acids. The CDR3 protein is CASINDRQDSNQPQHF. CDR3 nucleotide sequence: TGTGCTAGCATCAATGACCGACAGGATAGCAATCAGCCCCAGCATTTT.

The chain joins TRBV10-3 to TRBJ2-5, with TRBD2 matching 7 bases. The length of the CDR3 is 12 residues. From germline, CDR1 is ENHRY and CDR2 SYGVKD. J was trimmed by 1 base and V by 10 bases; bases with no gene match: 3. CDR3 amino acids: CATASGQETQYF. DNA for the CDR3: TGTGCCACAGCTAGCGGCCAAGAGACCCAGTACTTC.

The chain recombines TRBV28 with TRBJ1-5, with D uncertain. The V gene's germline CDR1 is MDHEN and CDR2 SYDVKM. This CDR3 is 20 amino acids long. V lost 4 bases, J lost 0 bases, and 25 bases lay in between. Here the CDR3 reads CASSSPFNNGLGNSNQPQHF. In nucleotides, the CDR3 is TGTGCCAGCAGTTCTCCCTTCAACAACGGACTGGGAAATAGCAATCAGCCCCAGCATTTT.

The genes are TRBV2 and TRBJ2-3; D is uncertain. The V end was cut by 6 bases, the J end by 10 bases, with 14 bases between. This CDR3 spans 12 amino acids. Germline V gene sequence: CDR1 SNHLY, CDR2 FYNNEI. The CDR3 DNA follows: TGTGCCAGCAGGCCAGACAAAGGGCCGCAGTATTTT. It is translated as CASRPDKGPQYF.

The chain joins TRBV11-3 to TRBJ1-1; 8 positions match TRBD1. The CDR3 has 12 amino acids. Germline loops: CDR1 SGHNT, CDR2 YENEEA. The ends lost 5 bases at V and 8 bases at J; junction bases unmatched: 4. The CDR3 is CASSRRQGEAFF. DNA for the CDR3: TGTGCCAGCAGCCGGCGACAGGGGGAAGCTTTCTTT.

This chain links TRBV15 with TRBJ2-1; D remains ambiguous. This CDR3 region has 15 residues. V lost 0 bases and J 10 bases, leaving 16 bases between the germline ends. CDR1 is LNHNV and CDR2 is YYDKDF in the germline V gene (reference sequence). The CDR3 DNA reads TGTGCCACCAGCAGAGATCAGGCTAGGCCAAGGGAGCAGTTCTTC. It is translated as CATSRDQARPREQFF.

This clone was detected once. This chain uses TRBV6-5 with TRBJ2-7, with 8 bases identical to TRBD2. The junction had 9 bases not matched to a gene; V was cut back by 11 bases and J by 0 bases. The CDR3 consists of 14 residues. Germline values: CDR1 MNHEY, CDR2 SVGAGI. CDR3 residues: CAGDSGASSYEQYF. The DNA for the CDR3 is TGTGCCGGGGATAGCGGGGCAAGCTCCTACGAGCAGTACTTC.

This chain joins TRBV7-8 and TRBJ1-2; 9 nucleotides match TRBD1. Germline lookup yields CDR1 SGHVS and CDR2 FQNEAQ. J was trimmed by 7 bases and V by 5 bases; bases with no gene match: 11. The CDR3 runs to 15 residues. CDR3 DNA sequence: TGTGCCAGCAGCAAAGGGACAGGGTCTCGTTTTGGCTACACCTTC. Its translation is CASSKGTGSRFGYTF.

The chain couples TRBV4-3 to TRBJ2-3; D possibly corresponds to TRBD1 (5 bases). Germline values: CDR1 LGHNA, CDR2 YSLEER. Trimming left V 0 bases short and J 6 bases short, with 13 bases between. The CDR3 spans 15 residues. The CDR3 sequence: CASSQDAGSWDTQYF. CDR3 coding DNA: TGCGCCAGCAGCCAAGATGCAGGGTCATGGGATACGCAGTATTTT.

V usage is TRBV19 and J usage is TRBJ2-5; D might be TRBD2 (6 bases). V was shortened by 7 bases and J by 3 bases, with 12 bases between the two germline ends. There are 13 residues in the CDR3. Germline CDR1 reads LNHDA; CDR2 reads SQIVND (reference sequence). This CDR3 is CASNGGVEETQYF. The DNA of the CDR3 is TGTGCCAGTAATGGAGGGGTCGAAGAGACCCAGTACTTC.

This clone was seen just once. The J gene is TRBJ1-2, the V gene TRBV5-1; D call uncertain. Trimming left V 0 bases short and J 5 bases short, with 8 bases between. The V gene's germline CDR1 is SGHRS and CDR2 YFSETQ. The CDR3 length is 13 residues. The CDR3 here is CASSLAPLYGYTF. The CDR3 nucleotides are TGCGCCAGCAGCTTGGCCCCGCTTTATGGCTACACCTTC. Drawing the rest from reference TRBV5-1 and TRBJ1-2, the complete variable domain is KAGVTQTPRYLIKTRGQQVTLSCSPISGHRSVSWYQQTPGQGLQFLFEYFSETQRNKGNFPGRFSGRQFSNSRSEMNVSTLELGDSALYLCASSLAPLYGYTFGSGTRLTVV.

CDR3 in amino acids: CASSLYGSEEAFF. In DNA, the CDR3 is TGTGCCAGCAGCTTATACGGAAGTGAAGAAGCTTTCTTT. The chain combines TRBV7-9 with TRBJ1-1; no firm D call. The germline gives CDR1 SEHNR, CDR2 FQNEAQ (reference sequence). This CDR3 comprises 13 residues. Trimming took 2 bases from V and 8 from J, leaving 12 bases between them.

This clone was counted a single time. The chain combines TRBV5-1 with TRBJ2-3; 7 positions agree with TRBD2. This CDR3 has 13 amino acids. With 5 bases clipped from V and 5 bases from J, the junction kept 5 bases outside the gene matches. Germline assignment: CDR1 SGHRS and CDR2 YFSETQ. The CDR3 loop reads CASSGGDLDTQYF. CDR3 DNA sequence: TGCGCCAGCAGTGGGGGGGATTTAGATACGCAGTATTTT.

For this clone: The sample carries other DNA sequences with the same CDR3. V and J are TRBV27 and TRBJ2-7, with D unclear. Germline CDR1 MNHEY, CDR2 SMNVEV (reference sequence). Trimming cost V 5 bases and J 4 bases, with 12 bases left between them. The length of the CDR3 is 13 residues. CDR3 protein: CASSLGRTYEQYF. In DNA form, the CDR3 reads TGTGCCAGCAGTCTCGGACGGACGTACGAGCAGTACTTC.

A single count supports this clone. The CDR3 reads CASSPGTNLYV. The CDR3 DNA is TGTGCCAGCAGTCCCGGGACTAACCTATACGTC. J is TRBJ2-7 and V is TRBV12-3 or TRBV12-4; 7 nucleotides match TRBD2. This CDR3 region has 11 residues. The junction had 8 bases not matched to a gene; V was cut back by 5 bases and J by 13 bases.

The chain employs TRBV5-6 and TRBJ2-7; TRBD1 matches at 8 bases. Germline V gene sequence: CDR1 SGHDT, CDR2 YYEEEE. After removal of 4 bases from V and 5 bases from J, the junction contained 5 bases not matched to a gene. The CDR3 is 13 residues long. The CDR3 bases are TGTGCCAGCAGCCGACAGGGGAACCACGAGCAGTACTTC. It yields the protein CASSRQGNHEQYF.

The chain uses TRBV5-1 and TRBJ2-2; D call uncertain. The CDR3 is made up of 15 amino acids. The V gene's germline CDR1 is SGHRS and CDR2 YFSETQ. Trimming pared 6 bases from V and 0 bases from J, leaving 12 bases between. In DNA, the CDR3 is TGCGCCAGCAATCGGCTCAACGCGAACACCGGGGAGCTGTTTTTT. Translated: CASNRLNANTGELFF.

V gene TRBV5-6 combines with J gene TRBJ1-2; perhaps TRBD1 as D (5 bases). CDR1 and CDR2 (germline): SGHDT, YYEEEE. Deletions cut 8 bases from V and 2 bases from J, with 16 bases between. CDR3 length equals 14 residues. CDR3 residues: CASRFRGLNYGYTF. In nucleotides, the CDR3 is TGTGCCAGTAGATTCCGGGGGTTGAACTATGGCTACACCTTC. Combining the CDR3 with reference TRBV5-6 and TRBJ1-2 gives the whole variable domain DAGVTQSPTHLIKTRGQQVTLRCSPKSGHDTVSWYQQALGQGPQFIFQYYEEEERQRGNFPDRFSGHQFPNYSSELNVNALLLGDSALYLCASRFRGLNYGYTFGSGTRLTVV.

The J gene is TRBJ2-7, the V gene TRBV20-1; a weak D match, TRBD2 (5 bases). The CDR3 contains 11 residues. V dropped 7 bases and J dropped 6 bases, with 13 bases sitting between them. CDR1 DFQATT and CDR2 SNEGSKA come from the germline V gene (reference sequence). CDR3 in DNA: TGCAGTGGGGCCTCAGGAGGCGAGCAGTACTTC. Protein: CSGASGGEQYF.

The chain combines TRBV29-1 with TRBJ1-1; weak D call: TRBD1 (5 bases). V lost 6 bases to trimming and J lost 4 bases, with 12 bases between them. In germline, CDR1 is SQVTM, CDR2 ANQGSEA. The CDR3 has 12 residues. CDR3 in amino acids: CSVGRDPTEAFF. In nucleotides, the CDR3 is TGCAGCGTCGGACGGGACCCCACTGAAGCTTTCTTT.

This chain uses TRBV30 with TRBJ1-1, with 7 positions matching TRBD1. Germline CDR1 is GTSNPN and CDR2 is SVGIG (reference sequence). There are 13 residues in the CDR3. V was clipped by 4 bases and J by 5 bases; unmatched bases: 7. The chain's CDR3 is CAWNIDRATEAFF. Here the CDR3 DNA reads TGTGCCTGGAATATCGACAGGGCTACTGAAGCTTTCTTT.

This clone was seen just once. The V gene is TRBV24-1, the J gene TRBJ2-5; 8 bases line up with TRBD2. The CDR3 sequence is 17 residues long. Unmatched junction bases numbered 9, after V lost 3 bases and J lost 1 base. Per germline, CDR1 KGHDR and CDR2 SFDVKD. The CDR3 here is CATSDIKRTSTQETQYF. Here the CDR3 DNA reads TGTGCCACCAGTGATATTAAACGGACTAGCACCCAAGAGACCCAGTACTTC.

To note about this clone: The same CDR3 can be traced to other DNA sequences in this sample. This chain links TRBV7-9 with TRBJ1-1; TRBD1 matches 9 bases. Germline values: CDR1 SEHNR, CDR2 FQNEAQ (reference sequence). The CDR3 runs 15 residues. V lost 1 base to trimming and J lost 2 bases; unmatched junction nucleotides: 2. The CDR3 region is CASSLGDRVNTEAFF. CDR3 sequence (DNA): TGTGCCAGCAGCTTAGGGGACAGGGTTAACACTGAAGCTTTCTTT.